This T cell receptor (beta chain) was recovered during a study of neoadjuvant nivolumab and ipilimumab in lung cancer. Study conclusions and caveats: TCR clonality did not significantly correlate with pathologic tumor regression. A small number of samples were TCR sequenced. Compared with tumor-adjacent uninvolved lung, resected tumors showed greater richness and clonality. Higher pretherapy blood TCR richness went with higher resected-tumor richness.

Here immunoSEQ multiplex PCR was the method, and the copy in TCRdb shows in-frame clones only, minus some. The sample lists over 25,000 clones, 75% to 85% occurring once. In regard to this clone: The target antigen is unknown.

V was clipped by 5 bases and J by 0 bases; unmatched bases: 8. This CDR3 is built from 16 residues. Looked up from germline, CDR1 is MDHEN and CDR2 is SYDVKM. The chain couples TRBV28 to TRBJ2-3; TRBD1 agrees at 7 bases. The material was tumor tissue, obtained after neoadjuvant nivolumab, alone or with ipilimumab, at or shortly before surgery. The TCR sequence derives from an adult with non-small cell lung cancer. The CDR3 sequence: CASSLYRGSSTDTQYF. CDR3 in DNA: TGTGCCAGCAGTCTTTACAGGGGATCTAGCACAGATACGCAGTATTTT.